This note documents a single T cell receptor beta chain sequence. The antigen is undetermined. The data belong to a study of graft-versus-host responses after intestinal transplantation. Study background: Transplants were multivisceral, liver-intestinal, or isolated intestinal. Once they had received anti-thymocyte globulin induction, all recipients took tacrolimus and steroids for about 3 years. Whole-study results and caveats: Recipient marrow contained GvH clones, some of which appeared first in ileum or blood. Across patients carrying graft-donor T cell macrochimerism, allografts held high graft-versus-host to host-versus-graft clonal ratios.

Profiling relied on immunoSEQ multiplex PCR, and the TCRdb table lists in-frame clones only, not all of them. The sample holds over 100,000 clones; around 92% are singletons and the top ten take around 1.2%. The CDR3 has 18 amino acids. The germline V gene encodes CDR1 SNHLY and CDR2 FYNNEI. V was trimmed by 3 bases and J by 7 bases, leaving 27 bases between them. This sample comprised unstimulated CD8+ T cells sorted from spleen or lymph node cells, obtained before transplant. The V gene is TRBV2, the J gene TRBJ1-2, with a tentative D call TRBD1 (5 bases). This receptor was obtained from a human donor who was the organ donor for an intestinal transplant. The CDR3 region is CASSEGVHSPPLIVGYTF. In DNA, the CDR3 is TGTGCCAGCAGTGAGGGGGTACACTCCCCCCCGCTAATTGTTGGCTACACCTTC. The full variable domain, completed using reference TRBV2 and TRBJ1-2, is EPEVTQTPSHQVTQMGQEVILRCVPISNHLYFYWYRQILGQKVEFLVSFYNNEISEKSEIFDDQFSVERPDGSNFTLKIRSTKLEDSAMYFCASSEGVHSPPLIVGYTFGSGTRLTVV.